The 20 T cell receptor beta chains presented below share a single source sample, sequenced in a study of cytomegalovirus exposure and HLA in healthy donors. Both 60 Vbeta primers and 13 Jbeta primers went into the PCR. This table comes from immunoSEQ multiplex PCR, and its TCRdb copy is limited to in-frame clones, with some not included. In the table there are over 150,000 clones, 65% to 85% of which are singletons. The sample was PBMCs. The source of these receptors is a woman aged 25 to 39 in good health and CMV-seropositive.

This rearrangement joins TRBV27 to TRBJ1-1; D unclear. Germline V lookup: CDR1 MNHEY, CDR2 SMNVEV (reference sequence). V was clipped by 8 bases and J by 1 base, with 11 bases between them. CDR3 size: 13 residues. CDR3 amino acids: CASGDGRNTEAFF. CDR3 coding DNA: TGTGCCAGCGGAGATGGGAGGAACACTGAAGCTTTCTTT.

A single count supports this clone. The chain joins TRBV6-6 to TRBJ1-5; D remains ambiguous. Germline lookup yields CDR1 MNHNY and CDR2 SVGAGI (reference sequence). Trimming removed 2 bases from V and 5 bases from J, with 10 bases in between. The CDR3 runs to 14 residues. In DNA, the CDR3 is TGTGCCAGCAGTTACGGAGGATACGATCAGCCCCAGCATTTT. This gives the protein CASSYGGYDQPQHF.

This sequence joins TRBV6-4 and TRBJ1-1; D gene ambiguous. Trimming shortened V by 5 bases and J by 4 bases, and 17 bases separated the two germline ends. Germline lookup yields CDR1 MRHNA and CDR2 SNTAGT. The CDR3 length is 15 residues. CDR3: CASSPQAGVITEAFF. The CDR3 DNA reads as TGTGCCAGCAGTCCCCAGGCCGGGGTGATCACTGAAGCTTTCTTT.

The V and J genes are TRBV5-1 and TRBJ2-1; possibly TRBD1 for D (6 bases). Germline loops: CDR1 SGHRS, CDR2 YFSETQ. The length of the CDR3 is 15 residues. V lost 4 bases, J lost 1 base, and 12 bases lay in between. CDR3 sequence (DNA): TGCGCCAGCAGCCTGGACAGCTTGTCCTACAATGAGCAGTTCTTC. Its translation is CASSLDSLSYNEQFF.

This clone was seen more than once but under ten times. Here the CDR3 DNA reads TGTGCCAGCAGTGAGGGGACAGGGGAGTCTTATGGCTACACCTTC. Translating gives CASSEGTGESYGYTF. This rearrangement joins TRBV6-4 to TRBJ1-2; 10 bases fit TRBD1. Looked up from germline, CDR1 is MRHNA and CDR2 is SNTAGT. The CDR3 length is 15 residues. Trimming removed 3 bases from V and 5 bases from J; junction bases left unmatched: 6.

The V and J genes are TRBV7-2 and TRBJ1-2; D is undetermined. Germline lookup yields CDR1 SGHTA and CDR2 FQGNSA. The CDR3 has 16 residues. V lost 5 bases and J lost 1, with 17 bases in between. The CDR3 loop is CASSTSCPRLNYGYTF. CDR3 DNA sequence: TGTGCCAGCAGCACCTCCTGCCCCAGACTTAACTATGGCTACACCTTC.

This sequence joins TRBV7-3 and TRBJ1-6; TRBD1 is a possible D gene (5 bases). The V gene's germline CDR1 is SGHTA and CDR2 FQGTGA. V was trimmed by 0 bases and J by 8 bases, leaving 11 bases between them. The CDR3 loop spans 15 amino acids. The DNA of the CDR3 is TGTGCCAGCAGCTTAACGGGATTACAGGATTCACCCCTCCACTTT. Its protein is CASSLTGLQDSPLHF.

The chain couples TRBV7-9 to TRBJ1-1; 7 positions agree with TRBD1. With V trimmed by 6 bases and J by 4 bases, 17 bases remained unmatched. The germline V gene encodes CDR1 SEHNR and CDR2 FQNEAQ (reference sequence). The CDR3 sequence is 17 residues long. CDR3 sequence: CASRGNRGRTLGTEAFF. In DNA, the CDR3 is TGTGCCAGCAGGGGAAACAGGGGCCGGACGCTGGGCACTGAAGCTTTCTTT.

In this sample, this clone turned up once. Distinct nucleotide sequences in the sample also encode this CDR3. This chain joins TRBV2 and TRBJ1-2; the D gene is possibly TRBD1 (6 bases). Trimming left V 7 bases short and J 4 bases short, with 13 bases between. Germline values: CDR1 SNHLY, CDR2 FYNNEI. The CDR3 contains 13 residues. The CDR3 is CASTQGTSYGYTF. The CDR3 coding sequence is TGTGCCAGCACCCAGGGGACGTCCTATGGCTACACCTTC.

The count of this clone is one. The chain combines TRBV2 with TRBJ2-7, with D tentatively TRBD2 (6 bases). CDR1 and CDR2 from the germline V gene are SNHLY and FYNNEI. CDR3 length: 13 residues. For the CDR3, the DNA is TGTGTCTCCGGAGGGACGGACTCCTACGAGCAGTACTTC. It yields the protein CVSGGTDSYEQYF.

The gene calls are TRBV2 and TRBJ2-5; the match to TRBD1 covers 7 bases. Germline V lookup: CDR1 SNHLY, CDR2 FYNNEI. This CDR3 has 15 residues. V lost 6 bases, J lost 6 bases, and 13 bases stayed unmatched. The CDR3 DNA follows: TGTGCCAGCAGGGTCAGCTGGGACAGTGGAAAGACCCAGTACTTC. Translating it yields CASRVSWDSGKTQYF.

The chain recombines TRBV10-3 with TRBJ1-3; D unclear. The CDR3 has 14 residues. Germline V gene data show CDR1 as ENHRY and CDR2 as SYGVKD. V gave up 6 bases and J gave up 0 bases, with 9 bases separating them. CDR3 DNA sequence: TGTGCCATCAGCATCGACTTCTCTGGAAACACCATATATTTT. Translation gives CAISIDFSGNTIYF.

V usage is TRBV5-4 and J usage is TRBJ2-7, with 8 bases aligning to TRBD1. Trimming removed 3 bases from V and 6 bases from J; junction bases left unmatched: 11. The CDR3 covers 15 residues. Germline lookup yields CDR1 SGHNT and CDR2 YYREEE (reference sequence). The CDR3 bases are TGTGCCAGCAGCTGGGGAGGTGGACAGGGTGGCGAGCAGTACTTC. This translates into CASSWGGGQGGEQYF. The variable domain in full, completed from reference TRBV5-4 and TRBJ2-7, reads ETGVTQSPTHLIKTRGQQVTLRCSSQSGHNTVSWYQQALGQGPQFIFQYYREEENGRGNFPPRFSGLQFPNYSSELNVNALELDDSALYLCASSWGGGQGGEQYFGPGTRLTVT.

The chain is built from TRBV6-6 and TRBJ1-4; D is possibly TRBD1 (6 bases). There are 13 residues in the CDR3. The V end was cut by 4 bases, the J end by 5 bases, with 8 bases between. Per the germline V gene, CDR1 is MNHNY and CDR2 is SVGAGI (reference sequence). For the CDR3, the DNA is TGTGCCAGCAGTTTGACAGGCAATGAAAAACTGTTTTTT. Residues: CASSLTGNEKLFF.

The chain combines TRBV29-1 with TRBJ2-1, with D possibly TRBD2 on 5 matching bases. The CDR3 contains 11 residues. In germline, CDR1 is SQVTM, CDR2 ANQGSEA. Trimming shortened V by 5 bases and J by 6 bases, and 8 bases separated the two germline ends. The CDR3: CSVQGSNEQFF. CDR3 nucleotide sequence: TGCAGCGTTCAAGGGAGCAATGAGCAGTTCTTC.

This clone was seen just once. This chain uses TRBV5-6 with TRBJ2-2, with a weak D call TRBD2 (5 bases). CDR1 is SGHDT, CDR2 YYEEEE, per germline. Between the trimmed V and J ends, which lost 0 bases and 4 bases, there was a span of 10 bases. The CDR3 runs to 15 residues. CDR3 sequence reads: CASSLVRGGTGELFF. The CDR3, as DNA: TGTGCCAGCAGCTTGGTTCGGGGTGGCACCGGGGAGCTGTTTTTT.

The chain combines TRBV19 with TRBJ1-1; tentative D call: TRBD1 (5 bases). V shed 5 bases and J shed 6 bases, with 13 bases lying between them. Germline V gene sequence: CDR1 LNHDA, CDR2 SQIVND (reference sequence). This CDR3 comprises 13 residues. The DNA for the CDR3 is TGTGCCAGTAGTTATGGGGCCTGGGCTGAAGCTTTCTTT. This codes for CASSYGAWAEAFF.

The CDR3 DNA reads TGTGCCAGCAGCTTTTCAGGGGGCGGGCGCACTGAAGCTTTCTTT. It codes for CASSFSGGGRTEAFF. The chain combines TRBV7-9 with TRBJ1-1; 8 nucleotides line up with TRBD1. Germline assignment: CDR1 SEHNR and CDR2 FQNEAQ (reference sequence). The V and J ends lost 3 bases and 4 bases, in that order; junction bases with no gene match: 7. The CDR3 is 15 residues long. The complete variable domain, with remaining parts taken from reference TRBV7-9 and TRBJ1-1, reads DTGVSQNPRHKITKRGQNVTFRCDPISEHNRLYWYRQTLGQGPEFLTYFQNEAQLEKSRLLSDRFSAERPKGSFSTLEIQRTEQGDSAMYLCASSFSGGGRTEAFFGQGTRLTVV.

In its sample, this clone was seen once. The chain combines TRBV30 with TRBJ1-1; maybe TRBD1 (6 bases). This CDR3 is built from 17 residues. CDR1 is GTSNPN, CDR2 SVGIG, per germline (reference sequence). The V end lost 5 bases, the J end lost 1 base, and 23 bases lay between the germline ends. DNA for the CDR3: TGTGCCTGGGTTCGACCTAATGGGGGCGCTCCGAACACTGAAGCTTTCTTT. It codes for CAWVRPNGGAPNTEAFF. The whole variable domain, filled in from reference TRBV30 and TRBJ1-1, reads SQTIHQWPATLVQPVGSPLSLECTVEGTSNPNLYWYRQAAGRGLQLLFYSVGIGQISSEVPQNLSASRPQDRQFILSSKKLLLSDSGFYLCAWVRPNGGAPNTEAFFGQGTRLTVV.

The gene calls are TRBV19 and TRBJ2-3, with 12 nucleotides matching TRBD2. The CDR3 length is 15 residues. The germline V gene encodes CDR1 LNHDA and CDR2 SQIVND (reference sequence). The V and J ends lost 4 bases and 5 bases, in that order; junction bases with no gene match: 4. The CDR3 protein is CASSNRLAGVDTQYF. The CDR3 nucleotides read TGTGCCAGTAGTAATCGACTAGCGGGGGTAGATACGCAGTATTTT.